These 19 T cell receptor beta chains were all obtained from the same sample, sequenced in a study of naive and memory T cell subsets. Treatment reported: skin biopsy from PPD injection site in Mantoux-positive individual. Cells were not sorted; total RNA input targeted 1 to 1000 ng. For blood and skin samples, reverse transcription used TCR alpha and beta constant primers. TCRdb processed the UMI-ligation and nested PCR reads anew with MiXCR; each CDR3 protein has one entry. This sample has roughly 18,000 distinct CDR3 sequences, with roughly 9.8% found just once. The sample was skin, taken from a tuberculin skin test site. The receptors were sampled from an adult in good health.

By proportion, this clonotype is medium-sized. The chain recombines TRBV20-1 with TRBJ2-7, with D perhaps being TRBD1 or TRBD2 (5 bases each). From germline, CDR1 is DFQATT and CDR2 SNEGSKA (reference sequence). Between the trimmed V and J ends, which lost 4 bases and 3 bases, there was a span of 10 bases. This CDR3 is 12 amino acids long. In DNA form, the CDR3 reads TGCAGTGCTAAGGGACGGAACTACGAGCAGTACTTC. It codes for CSAKGRNYEQYF.

This clonotype was counted ten times or more. The chain combines TRBV19 with TRBJ1-6; D is ambiguous. The germline CDR1 and CDR2 sequences are LNHDA and SQIVND (reference sequence). V shed 6 bases and J shed 0 bases, with 15 bases lying between them. CDR3 length equals 17 residues. CDR3 bases: TGTGCCAGTAGACCTACTACGGGGAGCTCCTATAATTCACCCCTCCACTTT. It codes for CASRPTTGSSYNSPLHF.

This clonotype was picked up many times. The rearrangement uses TRBV10-3 and TRBJ2-5; D remains unclear. The ends were cut back, 11 bases at V and 4 bases at J, with 11 bases in the middle. CDR1 and CDR2 (germline): ENHRY, SYGVKD. The CDR3 runs to 11 residues. The CDR3 sequence is CAVGIGETQYF. Written as DNA, the CDR3 is TGTGCCGTGGGAATTGGAGAGACCCAGTACTTC.

This clonotype is classed as medium-sized. The chain combines TRBV7-6 with TRBJ2-7; tentative D call: TRBD1 (6 bases). CDR1 and CDR2 from the germline V gene are SGHVS and FNYEAQ. This CDR3 is built from 15 residues. The ends were cut back, 5 bases at V and 0 bases at J, with 14 bases in the middle. This CDR3 reads CASSLGGSASYEQYF. In DNA, the CDR3 is TGTGCCAGCAGCCTAGGGGGTAGCGCCTCCTACGAGCAGTACTTC.

Many counts were recorded for this clonotype. V gene TRBV20-1 combines with J gene TRBJ2-1; D not resolved. V lost 6 bases, J lost 5 bases, and 26 bases lay in between. The germline gives CDR1 DFQATT, CDR2 SNEGSKA (reference sequence). CDR3 size: 17 residues. The CDR3 is CSANRFKVWLENNEQFF. The DNA for the CDR3 is TGCAGTGCCAACAGATTTAAGGTTTGGCTGGAAAACAATGAGCAGTTCTTC.

There are a few counts of this clonotype. The chain is built from TRBV20-1 and TRBJ1-1; D ambiguous. This CDR3 spans 14 amino acids. Germline CDR1 DFQATT, CDR2 SNEGSKA (reference sequence). Trimming stripped 8 bases from V and 7 bases from J, with 23 bases between. The CDR3 loop is CSTRAWDDHDEAFF. The CDR3 bases are TGCAGTACGAGGGCTTGGGATGATCATGATGAAGCTTTCTTT.

This clonotype occurred many times. The chain is built from TRBV7-6 and TRBJ2-2, with D tentatively TRBD2 (6 bases). Trimming took 5 bases from V and 0 from J, leaving 13 bases between them. This CDR3 has 16 residues. CDR1 and CDR2 (germline): SGHVS, FNYEAQ. CDR3 sequence reads: CASSVGGRANTGELFF. The CDR3, as DNA: TGTGCCAGCAGCGTGGGGGGTAGGGCGAACACCGGGGAGCTGTTTTTT.

This clonotype was detected ten times or more. The V call is TRBV6-6, the J call TRBJ2-3; no firm D call. The CDR3 has 11 residues. Trimming shortened V by 2 bases and J by 6 bases, and 3 bases separated the two germline ends. Germline assignment: CDR1 MNHNY and CDR2 SVGAGI (reference sequence). The CDR3 region has the DNA TGTGCCAGCAGTTACCAGGATACGCAGTATTTT. Translation gives CASSYQDTQYF.

The table lists this clonotype with many counts. J is TRBJ2-2 and V is TRBV6-1; maybe TRBD2 (6 bases). The length of the CDR3 is 16 residues. Trimming stripped 5 bases from V and 0 bases from J, with 13 bases between. The V gene's germline CDR1 is MNHNS and CDR2 SASEGT. The CDR3 spells CASSLYRDSNTGELFF. CDR3 bases: TGTGCCAGCAGTCTTTACCGGGACTCGAACACCGGGGAGCTGTTTTTT.

The table lists this clonotype with many counts. V usage is TRBV20-1 and J usage is TRBJ2-7; D gene unclear. Trimming took 7 bases from V and 2 from J, leaving 9 bases between them. CDR3 size: 11 residues. CDR1 DFQATT and CDR2 SNEGSKA come from the germline V gene (reference sequence). In nucleotides, the CDR3 is TGCAGTGGCGCGCCGGCCTACGAGCAGTACTTC. This codes for CSGAPAYEQYF.

This clonotype is labeled as medium-sized. This rearrangement joins TRBV25-1 to TRBJ2-1; tentatively, D is TRBD1 or TRBD2 (5 bases each). The CDR3 runs 14 residues. Deletions cut 6 bases from V and 9 bases from J, with 18 bases between. CDR1 and CDR2 from the germline V gene are MGHDK and SYGVNS. The CDR3, as DNA: TGTGCCAGCAGGGGGGAGCCCCTTAGGAGTGAGCAGTTCTTC. Encoded protein: CASRGEPLRSEQFF.

In its sample, this clonotype was seen many times. The chain links TRBV5-6 to TRBJ2-5, with 11 nucleotides matching TRBD1. V lost 3 bases, J lost 3 bases, and 7 bases stayed unmatched. The CDR3 consists of 16 residues. Germline CDR1 SGHDT, CDR2 YYEEEE. CDR3 nucleotides: TGTGCCAGCAGCTCGAGGGACAGGGGGTACGAAGAGACCCAGTACTTC. Translation: CASSSRDRGYEETQYF.

This clonotype was seen more than once but under ten times. The V call is TRBV4-1, the J call TRBJ2-3, with D perhaps TRBD2 (5 bases). V lost 0 bases to trimming and J lost 3 bases, with 10 bases between them. The germline CDR1 and CDR2 sequences are MGHRA and YSYEKL. This CDR3 region has 15 residues. The CDR3 loop is CASSQDGRGTDTQYF. DNA of the CDR3: TGCGCCAGCAGCCAAGATGGTCGAGGGACAGATACGCAGTATTTT.

This clonotype appeared many times. This rearrangement joins TRBV2 to TRBJ2-3; D perhaps matches TRBD1 (5 bases). CDR1 SNHLY and CDR2 FYNNEI come from the germline V gene. Trimming removed 6 bases at V and 0 bases at J, with 13 bases between. This CDR3 has 15 amino acids. In DNA, the CDR3 is TGTGCCAGCAGGAAACAGGCGTTTAGCACAGATACGCAGTATTTT. Translation gives CASRKQAFSTDTQYF. Variable domain in full (rest from reference TRBV2 and TRBJ2-3): EPEVTQTPSHQVTQMGQEVILRCVPISNHLYFYWYRQILGQKVEFLVSFYNNEISEKSEIFDDQFSVERPDGSNFTLKIRSTKLEDSAMYFCASRKQAFSTDTQYFGPGTRLTVL.

The table lists this clonotype with many counts. This sequence joins TRBV20-1 and TRBJ1-5; D perhaps matches TRBD1 (6 bases). Trimming took 0 bases from V and 2 from J, leaving 26 bases between them. The CDR3 has 20 residues. Looked up from germline, CDR1 is DFQATT and CDR2 is SNEGSKA (reference sequence). The CDR3 region has the DNA TGCAGTGCTAGAGATTATAGCCGGATACTAGGGACATCCGGCAATCAGCCCCAGCATTTT. The encoded protein is CSARDYSRILGTSGNQPQHF.

This clonotype is termed medium-sized. The V and J genes are TRBV27 and TRBJ2-3; TRBD2 agrees at 7 bases. The CDR3 is 15 amino acids. The germline V gene encodes CDR1 MNHEY and CDR2 SMNVEV (reference sequence). The ends lost 7 bases at V and 3 bases at J; junction bases unmatched: 10. The CDR3 DNA follows: TGTGCCAGCAACATCATGGCGGGAGCAACAGATACGCAGTATTTT. This codes for CASNIMAGATDTQYF.

This clonotype is categorized as medium-sized. The rearrangement joins TRBV20-1 to TRBJ2-7; D is unclear. The CDR3 loop spans 13 amino acids. V was pared by 5 bases and J by 2 bases, with 13 bases between. The germline gives CDR1 DFQATT, CDR2 SNEGSKA (reference sequence). The CDR3 DNA follows: TGCAGTGCTTCCCCCCCTCCGGCCTACGAGCAGTACTTC. It specifies CSASPPPAYEQYF.

This chain connects TRBV10-2 to TRBJ2-6, with a tentative D call TRBD1 (8 bases). Germline V gene lookup returns CDR1 WSHSY and CDR2 SAAADI. The ends were cut back, 8 bases at V and 0 bases at J, with 14 bases in the middle. This CDR3 is 16 amino acids long. The CDR3 is CASRQGRGSGANVLTF. The DNA for the CDR3 is TGCGCCAGCCGACAGGGGAGGGGCTCTGGGGCCAACGTCCTGACTTTC.

At least ten counts were recorded for this clonotype. The chain carries TRBV6-5 and TRBJ2-1; 10 bases are shared with TRBD2. The CDR3 is 19 residues long. Germline lookup yields CDR1 MNHEY and CDR2 SVGAGI. V shed 4 bases and J 0 bases; nucleotides not matched to a gene: 12. CDR3 residues: CASSSPTSGFWSSYNEQFF. The CDR3 DNA sequence: TGTGCCAGCAGTTCCCCGACTAGCGGGTTTTGGAGCTCCTACAATGAGCAGTTCTTC.